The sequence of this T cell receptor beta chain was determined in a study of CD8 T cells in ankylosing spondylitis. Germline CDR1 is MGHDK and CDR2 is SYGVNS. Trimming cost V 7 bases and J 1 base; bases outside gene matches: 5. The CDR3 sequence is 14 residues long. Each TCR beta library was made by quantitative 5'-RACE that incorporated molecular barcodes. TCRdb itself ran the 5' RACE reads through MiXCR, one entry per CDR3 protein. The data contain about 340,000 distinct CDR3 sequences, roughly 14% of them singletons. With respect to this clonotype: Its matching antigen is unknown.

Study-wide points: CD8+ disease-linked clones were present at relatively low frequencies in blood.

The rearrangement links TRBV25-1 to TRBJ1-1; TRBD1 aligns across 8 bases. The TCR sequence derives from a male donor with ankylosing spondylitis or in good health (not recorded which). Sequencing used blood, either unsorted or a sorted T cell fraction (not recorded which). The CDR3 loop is CASIPGGRNTEAFF. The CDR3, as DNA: TGTGCCAGCATACCAGGGGGCCGGAACACTGAAGCTTTCTTT.